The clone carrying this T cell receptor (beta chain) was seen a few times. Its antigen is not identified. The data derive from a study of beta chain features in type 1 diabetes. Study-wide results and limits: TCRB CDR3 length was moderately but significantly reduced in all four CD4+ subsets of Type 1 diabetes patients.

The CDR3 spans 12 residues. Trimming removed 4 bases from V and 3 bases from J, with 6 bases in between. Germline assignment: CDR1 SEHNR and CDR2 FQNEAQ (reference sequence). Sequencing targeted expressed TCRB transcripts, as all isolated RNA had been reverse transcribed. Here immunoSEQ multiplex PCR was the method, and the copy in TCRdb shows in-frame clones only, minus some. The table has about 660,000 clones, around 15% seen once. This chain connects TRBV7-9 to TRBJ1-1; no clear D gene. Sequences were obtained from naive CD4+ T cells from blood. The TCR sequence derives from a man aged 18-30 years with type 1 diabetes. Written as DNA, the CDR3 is TGTGCCAGCAGCTACAAGGACACTGAAGCTTTCTTT. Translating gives CASSYKDTEAFF.